One sample yielded the 4 T cell receptor beta chains listed below, sequenced in a study of CD8 T cells in Susac syndrome. Random hexamers primed reverse transcription of about 0.5 to 1 ug RNA. TCRdb processed the immunoSEQ multiplex PCR reads anew with MiXCR; each CDR3 protein has one entry. Of under 200,000 distinct CDR3 sequences listed, around 90% are singletons. The material sequenced was CD4+ T cells from PBMCs. The receptor set was obtained from a human donor with Susac syndrome.

This chain joins TRBV3-1 and TRBJ1-6; D might be TRBD1 (5 bases). CDR1 is LGHDT and CDR2 is YNNKEL in the germline V gene (reference sequence). This CDR3 contains 14 residues. The V and J ends lost 4 bases and 5 bases respectively, with 9 bases between them. CDR3 sequence: CASSPGLHNSPLHF. The CDR3 DNA follows: TGTGCCAGCAGCCCGGGACTCCATAATTCACCCCTCCACTTT.

The chain employs TRBV9 and TRBJ2-3, with TRBD2 identical over 9 bases. The ends lost 0 bases at V and 0 bases at J; junction bases unmatched: 8. Germline V gene lookup returns CDR1 SGDLS and CDR2 YYNGEE. The CDR3 consists of 18 residues. The DNA for the CDR3 is TGTGCCAGCAGCGTAGCTGGCGGGGGGGCCTTTAGCACAGATACGCAGTATTTT. It yields the protein CASSVAGGGAFSTDTQYF.

J is TRBJ2-7 and V is TRBV29-1; TRBD1 agrees at 9 bases. J was trimmed by 3 bases and V by 6 bases; bases with no gene match: 3. Germline V lookup: CDR1 SQVTM, CDR2 ANQGSEA. The CDR3 sequence is 12 residues long. CDR3 amino acids: CSVGTGFYEQYF. The CDR3 region has the DNA TGCAGCGTCGGGACAGGGTTCTACGAGCAGTACTTC.

The rearrangement links TRBV7-3 to TRBJ2-1; TRBD1 aligns across 9 bases. V lost 5 bases and J lost 15; bases outside the gene matches: 11. The CDR3 runs to 13 residues. Germline CDR1 reads SGHTA; CDR2 reads FQGTGA. The CDR3 DNA sequence: TGTGCCAGCAGCGACCGAACAGGGGGCGGTCTGTTCTTC. Its protein is CASSDRTGGGLFF.